The clone carrying this TCR beta chain was seen once. Its target is unknown. The junction differs from germline at one of its ends, possibly a read error. CD8 cells classed as naive were CD45RO-negative and positively selected for CCR7, excluding terminally differentiated effector memory CD45RA+ cells. This record belongs to a study of shared clonotypes between healthy human individuals. Points from the study as a whole: The four-donor shared clonotypes exceeded non-shared clonotypes in generation probability, with non-shared ones scoring lower.

This CDR3 region has 15 residues. Germline V gene lookup returns CDR1 SGHRS and CDR2 YFSETQ. Study processing details: ImmunoSEQ output lacked quality scores and full-length reads, limiting matched filtering. Sequencing used immunoSEQ multiplex PCR; TCRdb keeps in-frame clones, though not all of them. V, J and clone size derive from that table, while D and trimming were established from the DNA sequence. This table has 2 million to 2.5 million clones, roughly 95% appearing once. The J gene is TRBJ2-7, the V gene TRBV5-1, with 7 bases aligning to TRBD1. Specimen: naive CD8+ T cells sorted from blood. This clonotype was sampled from a man between 18 and 29 years old in good health. The CDR3 region has the DNA TGCGCCAGCAGTTTGGACAGGAACAAACCCTACGAGCAGTACTTC. Translation: CASSLDRNKPYEQYF.